Sequencing of this T cell receptor beta chain was carried out in a study of blood T cell repertoires in COVID-19 (dated by TCRdb to 2019 to 2021). Background for the entire study: Samples from collaborators originated in the United States, Italy and Spain and spanned both the acute and convalescent phases of COVID-19. Nearly every sample came with metadata listing a de-identified subject ID, COVID-19 status, age in years and sex. The material from the prospective study consisted of cDNA or gDNA derived from T cells, B-cell-depleted T cells, or PBMCs. Samples came from the ongoing ImmuneRACE study (first 160 participants) plus 1,254 subjects from 6 global collaborators. HLA class I and class II types, where available, came from metadata supplied by the sample provider rather than from assay-based typing. The repertoires were released in a freely available public database meant as a resource for research on the immune response to SARS-CoV-2. Deeply sampled blood TCRbeta repertoires from subjects exposed to, actively infected with, or recovered from COVID-19 were included in the dataset.

Trimming takes 6 bases from V and 3 bases from J, and the germline ends sit 12 bases apart. The germline V gene encodes CDR1 MNHEY and CDR2 SMNVEV (reference sequence). The CDR3 sequence holds 14 residues, the cysteine and phenylalanine included. Of the read, only the CDR3 DNA is kept; its 42 bases are in frame from base 1. This clone was recorded only once. It has no known antigen specificity. Nothing much larger sits one base from this clone, and base qualities are not available. Summary of the overall study and its limitations: How much clinical and demographic metadata was included differed by source and by participant, and the metadata was provided uncurated.

Collaborating institutions collected whole blood in K2EDTA tubes following their own protocols. Collaborator samples were shipped for TCRbeta analysis as frozen whole blood, isolated PBMCs, or DNA extracted from either sample type. TCRbeta CDR3 regions were amplified from genomic DNA by means of the immunoSEQ Assay, a bias-controlled multiplex PCR. Regarding the original processing steps: Within the assay, amplification of reference gene primers was used to estimate how many nucleated cells each sample contained. Sequence reads were collapsed and filtered to measure the absolute abundance of every unique TCRbeta CDR3 rearrangement. For each sample, productive Simpson clonality was calculated as the square root of Simpson's diversity index over productive rearrangements. The immuneACCESS repertoire file appears here via TCRdb, limited to in-frame rearrangements. These files lack a portion of the clones; in checked studies, under half of the deficit traces to unresolved V genes, and the cause of the others is not known. The DNA gave D and trimming, while V, J and clone size come from that table. In all, the sample holds roughly 140,000 clones, and more than 75% of those were seen once. The top ten clones comprise less than 2.5% of the sample.

The origin of this receptor is a man between 70 and 80 years old with acute or convalescent COVID-19. Input material: peripheral blood. This sequence uses TRBV27 and TRBJ2-1, and the D gene may be TRBD2, 6 bases matching. The encoded CDR3 is CASSSGLFYNEQFF. Read as DNA, the sequence is TGTGCCAGCAGCTCCGGACTATTCTACAATGAGCAGTTCTTC.